Each of the 9 T cell receptor beta chains below was sequenced from the same sample in a study of cytomegalovirus exposure and HLA in healthy donors. Primers included in the PCR were 60 Vbeta and 13 Jbeta primers. The repertoire was sequenced with immunoSEQ multiplex PCR; TCRdb's copy has only in-frame clones and lacks some. The table lists about 60,000 clones, around 80% of them singletons. Sequencing was carried out using PBMCs. The source of these receptors is a male donor in good health and CMV-seronegative.

The V gene is TRBV7-8, the J gene TRBJ1-3; D gene unclear. This CDR3 has 14 amino acids. Germline V CDR1 and CDR2: SGHVS, FQNEAQ. The ends were cut back, 3 bases at V and 0 bases at J, with 6 bases in the middle. The CDR3 coding sequence is TGTGCCAGCAGCTTTACAACCTCTGGAAACACCATATATTTT. This translates into CASSFTTSGNTIYF.

The gene calls are TRBV11-2 and TRBJ2-1, with TRBD2 identical over 9 bases. V was pared by 1 base and J by 12 bases, with 13 bases of the junction left unmatched. This CDR3 is 16 amino acids long. From germline, CDR1 is SGHAT and CDR2 FQNNGV. CDR3: CASSLVGRGGRIRQFF. The CDR3 DNA follows: TGTGCCAGCAGCTTAGTAGGGCGGGGGGGCCGCATAAGGCAGTTCTTC.

This chain uses TRBV6-1 with TRBJ2-7, with 7 nucleotides matching TRBD1. The CDR3 is made up of 15 amino acids. Germline V gives CDR1 MNHNS, CDR2 SASEGT. The V gene end was trimmed by 5 bases and the J gene end by 1 base; junction bases not matched to a gene: 8. CDR3 protein: CASSSRSGQSYEQYF. The CDR3 nucleotides are TGTGCCAGCAGTTCCCGTTCGGGACAGTCCTACGAGCAGTACTTC.

The genes are TRBV7-3 and TRBJ2-7; 8 bases align to TRBD1. The CDR3 spans 15 residues. The V gene end was trimmed by 0 bases and the J gene end by 6 bases; junction bases not matched to a gene: 7. Germline V gives CDR1 SGHTA, CDR2 FQGTGA. CDR3 sequence (DNA): TGTGCCAGCAGCTTAACCGGGACAGGCATCTCCGAGCAGTACTTC. It specifies CASSLTGTGISEQYF.

The J gene is TRBJ2-7, the V gene TRBV10-3; TRBD2 agrees at 8 bases. Looked up from germline, CDR1 is ENHRY and CDR2 is SYGVKD. The CDR3 extends over 13 amino acids. After removal of 5 bases from V and 5 bases from J, the junction contained 5 bases not matched to a gene. The CDR3 bases are TGTGCCATCAGTCAGGGACTAGACGACGAGCAGTACTTC. This translates into CAISQGLDDEQYF.

This sequence joins TRBV4-3 and TRBJ1-1, with no clear D. The CDR3 sequence is 16 residues long. Trimming removed 0 bases from V and 0 bases from J, with 11 bases in between. CDR1 and CDR2 (germline): LGHNA, YSLEER. The CDR3 is CASSQDLERMNTEAFF. CDR3 nucleotide sequence: TGCGCCAGCAGCCAAGATTTGGAGAGGATGAACACTGAAGCTTTCTTT.

This clone was observed a single time. This chain joins TRBV5-1 and TRBJ2-7; the match to TRBD2 covers 10 bases. The germline V gene has CDR1 SGHRS and CDR2 YFSETQ. J lost 0 bases, V lost 0 bases, and 9 bases had no gene match. The CDR3 is made up of 18 amino acids. CDR3 loop: CASSLAVAGGQSSYEQYF. CDR3 DNA sequence: TGCGCCAGCAGCTTGGCGGTAGCGGGGGGCCAAAGCTCCTACGAGCAGTACTTC.

The V and J genes are TRBV12-5 and TRBJ1-1; maybe TRBD1 (5 bases). Per the germline V gene, CDR1 is LGHNT and CDR2 is FRNRAP. Between the trimmed V and J ends, which lost 11 bases and 1 base, there was a span of 17 bases. The CDR3 has 14 residues. Written as DNA, the CDR3 is TGTGCTGGGGGGGTGGGGGTCCAGAACACTGAAGCTTTCTTT. Amino acids: CAGGVGVQNTEAFF.

In the case of this clone: The germline gene is not matched at one end of the junction; a read error may be the cause. J is TRBJ2-7 and V is TRBV4-2; D remains unclear. Germline CDR1 is LGHNA and CDR2 is YNFKEQ. CDR3 length equals 14 residues. CDR3 in amino acids: CAGSQDPTTYEQYF. The CDR3 nucleotides read TGTGCCGGCAGCCAAGATCCGACAACCTACGAGCAGTACTTC.